This TCR beta chain was sequenced for a study of shared clonotypes between healthy human individuals. The protocol was immunoSEQ multiplex PCR, while the TCRdb copy is restricted to in-frame clones and leaves out a portion. The sample records some 2 million clones, 85% to 95% being singletons. This clone has just one count. V was cut by 2 bases and J by 5 bases, with 16 bases left in between. The germline V gene has CDR1 SGHRS and CDR2 YFSETQ. CDR3 length: 16 residues. The sequencing input was naive CD4+ T cells sorted from blood. Noted subset: CD45RA+ positively selected. This sequence originates from a man between 18 and 35 years old in good health. V and J are TRBV5-1 and TRBJ1-4; possible D gene TRBD1, 5 bases. The CDR3 spells CASSFAPQGGNEKLFF. The CDR3 DNA reads as TGCGCCAGCAGCTTTGCCCCTCAGGGAGGCAATGAAAAACTGTTTTTT.